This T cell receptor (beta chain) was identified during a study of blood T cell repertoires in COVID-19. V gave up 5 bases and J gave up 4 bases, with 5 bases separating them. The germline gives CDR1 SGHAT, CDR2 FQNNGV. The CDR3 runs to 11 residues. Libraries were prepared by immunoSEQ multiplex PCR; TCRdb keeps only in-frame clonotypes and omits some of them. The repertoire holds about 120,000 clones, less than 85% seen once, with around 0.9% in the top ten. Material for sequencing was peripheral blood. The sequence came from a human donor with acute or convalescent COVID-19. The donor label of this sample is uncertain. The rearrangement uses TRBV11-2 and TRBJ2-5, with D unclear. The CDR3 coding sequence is TGTGCCAGCAGCCTCGGAGAGACCCAGTACTTC. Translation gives CASSLGETQYF.